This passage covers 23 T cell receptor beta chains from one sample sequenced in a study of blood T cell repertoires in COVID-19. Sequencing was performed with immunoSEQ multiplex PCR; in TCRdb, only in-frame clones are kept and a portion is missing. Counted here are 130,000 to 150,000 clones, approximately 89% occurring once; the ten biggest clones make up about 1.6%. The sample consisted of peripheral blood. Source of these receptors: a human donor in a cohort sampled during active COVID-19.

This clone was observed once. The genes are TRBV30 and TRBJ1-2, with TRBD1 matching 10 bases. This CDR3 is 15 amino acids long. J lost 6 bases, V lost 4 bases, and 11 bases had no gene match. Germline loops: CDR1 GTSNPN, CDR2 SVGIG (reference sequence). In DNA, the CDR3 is TGTGCCTGGAACCCATGGGACAGGGGAAGGAATGGCTACACCTTC. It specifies CAWNPWDRGRNGYTF.

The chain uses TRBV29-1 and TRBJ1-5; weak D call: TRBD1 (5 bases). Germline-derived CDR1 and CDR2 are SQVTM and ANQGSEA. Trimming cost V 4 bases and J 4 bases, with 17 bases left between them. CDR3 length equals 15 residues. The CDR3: CSVVVGAGRNQPQHF. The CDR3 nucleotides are TGCAGCGTTGTCGTTGGGGCGGGACGGAATCAGCCCCAGCATTTT.

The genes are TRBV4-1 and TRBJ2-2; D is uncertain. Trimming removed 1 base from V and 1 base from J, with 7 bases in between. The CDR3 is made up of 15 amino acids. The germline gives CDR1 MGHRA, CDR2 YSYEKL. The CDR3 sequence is CASSQGRMNTGELFF. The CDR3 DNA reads TGCGCCAGCAGCCAAGGCAGGATGAACACCGGGGAGCTGTTTTTT.

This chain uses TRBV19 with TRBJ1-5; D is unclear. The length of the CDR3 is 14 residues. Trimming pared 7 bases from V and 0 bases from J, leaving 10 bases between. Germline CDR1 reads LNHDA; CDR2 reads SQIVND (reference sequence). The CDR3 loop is CASNLVYSNQPQHF. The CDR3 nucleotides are TGTGCCAGTAACCTAGTCTATAGCAATCAGCCCCAGCATTTT.

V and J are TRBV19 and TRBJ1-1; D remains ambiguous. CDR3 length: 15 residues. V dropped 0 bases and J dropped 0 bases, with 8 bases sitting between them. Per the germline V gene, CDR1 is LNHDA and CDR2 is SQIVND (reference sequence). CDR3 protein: CASSIEGGMNTEAFF. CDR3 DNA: TGTGCCAGTAGTATAGAAGGAGGCATGAACACTGAAGCTTTCTTT.

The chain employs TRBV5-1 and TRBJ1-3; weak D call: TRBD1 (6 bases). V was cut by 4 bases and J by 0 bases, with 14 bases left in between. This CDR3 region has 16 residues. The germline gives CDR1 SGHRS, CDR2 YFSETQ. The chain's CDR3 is CASSTETGISGNTIYF. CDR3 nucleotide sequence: TGCGCCAGCAGCACCGAAACAGGGATCTCTGGAAACACCATATATTTT.

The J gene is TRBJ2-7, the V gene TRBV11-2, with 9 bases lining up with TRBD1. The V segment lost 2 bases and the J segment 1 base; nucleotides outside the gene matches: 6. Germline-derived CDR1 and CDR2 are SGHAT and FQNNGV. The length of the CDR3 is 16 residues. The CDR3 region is CASSLTFGTGSYEQYF. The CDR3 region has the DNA TGTGCCAGCAGCTTAACTTTTGGGACAGGGTCCTACGAGCAGTACTTC.

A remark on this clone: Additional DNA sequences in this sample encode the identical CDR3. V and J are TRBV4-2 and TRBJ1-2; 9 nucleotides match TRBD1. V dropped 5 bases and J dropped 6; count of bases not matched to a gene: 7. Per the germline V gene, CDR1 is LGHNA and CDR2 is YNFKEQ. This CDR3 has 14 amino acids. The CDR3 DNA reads TGTGCCAGCAGCAGGGACAGGGTCGAGAATGGCTACACCTTC. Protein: CASSRDRVENGYTF.

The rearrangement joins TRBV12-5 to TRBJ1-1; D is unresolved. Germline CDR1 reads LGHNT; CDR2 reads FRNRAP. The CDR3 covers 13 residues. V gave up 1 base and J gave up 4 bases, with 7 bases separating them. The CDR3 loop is CASGLGVGTEAFF. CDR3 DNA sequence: TGTGCTAGTGGTTTGGGAGTCGGCACTGAAGCTTTCTTT.

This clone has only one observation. CDR3 sequence reads: CASSYLSGGGYNEQFF. The CDR3 nucleotides are TGTGCCAGCAGTTACCTTAGCGGGGGAGGCTACAATGAGCAGTTCTTC. The V call is TRBV6-5, the J call TRBJ2-1; 9 bases agree with TRBD2. Germline assignment: CDR1 MNHEY and CDR2 SVGAGI. CDR3 length equals 16 residues. V lost 2 bases and J lost 3; bases outside the gene matches: 5.

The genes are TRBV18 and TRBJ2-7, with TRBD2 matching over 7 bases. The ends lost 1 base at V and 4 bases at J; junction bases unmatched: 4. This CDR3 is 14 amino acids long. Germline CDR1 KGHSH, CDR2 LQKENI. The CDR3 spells CASSPQGGIYEQYF. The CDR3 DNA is TGTGCCAGCTCACCACAGGGAGGGATTTACGAGCAGTACTTC.

DNA for the CDR3: TGTGCCAGCAGCCTAGGGCAAGACAGGTGGTTCGGTCAGCCCCAGCATTTT. Amino acid sequence: CASSLGQDRWFGQPQHF. The rearrangement links TRBV7-2 to TRBJ1-5; TRBD1 is a possible D gene (6 bases). Germline V gene lookup returns CDR1 SGHTA and CDR2 FQGNSA. The CDR3 consists of 17 residues. V lost 5 bases, J lost 6 bases, and 23 bases lay in between.

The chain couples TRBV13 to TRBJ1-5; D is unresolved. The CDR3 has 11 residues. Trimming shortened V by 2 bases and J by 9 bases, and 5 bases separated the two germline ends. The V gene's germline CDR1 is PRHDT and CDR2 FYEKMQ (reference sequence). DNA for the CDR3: TGTGCCAGCAGCTTAAAGCCGCCCCAGCATTTT. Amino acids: CASSLKPPQHF.

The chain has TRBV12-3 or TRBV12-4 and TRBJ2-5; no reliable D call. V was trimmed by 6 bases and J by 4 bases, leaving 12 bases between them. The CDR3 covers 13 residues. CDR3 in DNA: TGTGCCAGCAGCAATGACTGGAGAGAGACCCAGTACTTC. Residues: CASSNDWRETQYF.

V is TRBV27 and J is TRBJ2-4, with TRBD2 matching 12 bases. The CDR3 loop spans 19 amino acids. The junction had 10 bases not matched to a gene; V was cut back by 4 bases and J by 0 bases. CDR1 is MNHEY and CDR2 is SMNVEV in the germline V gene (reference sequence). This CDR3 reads CASSSPGLAGELAKNIQYF. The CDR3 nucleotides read TGTGCCAGCAGTTCACCGGGACTAGCGGGTGAGCTAGCCAAAAACATTCAGTACTTC.

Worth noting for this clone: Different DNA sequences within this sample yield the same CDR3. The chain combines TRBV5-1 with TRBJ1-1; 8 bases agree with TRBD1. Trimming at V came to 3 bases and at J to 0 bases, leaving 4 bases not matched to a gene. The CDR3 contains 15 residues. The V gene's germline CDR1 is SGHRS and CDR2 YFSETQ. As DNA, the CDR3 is TGCGCCAGCAGCTCGAAGACAGGGGTGAACACTGAAGCTTTCTTT. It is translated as CASSSKTGVNTEAFF. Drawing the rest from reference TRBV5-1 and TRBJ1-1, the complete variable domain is KAGVTQTPRYLIKTRGQQVTLSCSPISGHRSVSWYQQTPGQGLQFLFEYFSETQRNKGNFPGRFSGRQFSNSRSEMNVSTLELGDSALYLCASSSKTGVNTEAFFGQGTRLTVV.

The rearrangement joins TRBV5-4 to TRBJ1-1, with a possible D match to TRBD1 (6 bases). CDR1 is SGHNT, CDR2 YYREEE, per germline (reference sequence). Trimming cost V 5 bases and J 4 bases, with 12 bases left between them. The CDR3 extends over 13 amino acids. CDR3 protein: CASRAQGTTEAFF. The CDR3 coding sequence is TGTGCCAGCAGGGCCCAGGGGACCACTGAAGCTTTCTTT.

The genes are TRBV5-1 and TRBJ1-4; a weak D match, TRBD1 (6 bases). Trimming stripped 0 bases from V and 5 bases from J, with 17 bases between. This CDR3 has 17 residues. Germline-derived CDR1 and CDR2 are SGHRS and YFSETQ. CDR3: CASSLEANGQGNEKLFF. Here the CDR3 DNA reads TGCGCCAGCAGCTTGGAGGCTAACGGGCAGGGGAATGAAAAACTGTTTTTT.

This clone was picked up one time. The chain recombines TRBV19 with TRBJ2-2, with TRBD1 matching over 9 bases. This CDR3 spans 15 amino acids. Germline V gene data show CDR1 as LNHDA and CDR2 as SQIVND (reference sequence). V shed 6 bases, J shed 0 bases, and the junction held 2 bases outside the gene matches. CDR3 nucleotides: TGTGCCAGTAGCCGACAGGGGGCGAACACCGGGGAGCTGTTTTTT. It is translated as CASSRQGANTGELFF.

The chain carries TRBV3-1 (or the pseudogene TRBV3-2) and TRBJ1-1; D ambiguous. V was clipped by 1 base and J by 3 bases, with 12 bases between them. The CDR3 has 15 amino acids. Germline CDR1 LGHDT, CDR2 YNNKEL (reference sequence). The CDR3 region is CASSQGWVGDTEAFF. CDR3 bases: TGTGCCAGCAGCCAAGGGTGGGTCGGGGACACTGAAGCTTTCTTT.

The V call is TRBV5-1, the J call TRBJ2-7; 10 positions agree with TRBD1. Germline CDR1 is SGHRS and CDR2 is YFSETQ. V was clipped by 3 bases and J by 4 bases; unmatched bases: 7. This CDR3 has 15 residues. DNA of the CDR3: TGCGCCAGCAGCTGGGGACAGGGGCTGAGGTACGAGCAGTACTTC. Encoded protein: CASSWGQGLRYEQYF. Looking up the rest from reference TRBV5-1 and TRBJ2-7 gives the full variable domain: KAGVTQTPRYLIKTRGQQVTLSCSPISGHRSVSWYQQTPGQGLQFLFEYFSETQRNKGNFPGRFSGRQFSNSRSEMNVSTLELGDSALYLCASSWGQGLRYEQYFGPGTRLTVT.

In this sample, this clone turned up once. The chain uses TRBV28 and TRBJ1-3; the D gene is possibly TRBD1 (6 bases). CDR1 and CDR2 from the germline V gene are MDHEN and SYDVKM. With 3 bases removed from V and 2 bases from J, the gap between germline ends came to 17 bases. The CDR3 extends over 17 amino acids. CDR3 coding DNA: TGTGCCAGCAGTTTGTATGCGCCAGGGGCGGCTGGAAACACCATATATTTT. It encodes CASSLYAPGAAGNTIYF.

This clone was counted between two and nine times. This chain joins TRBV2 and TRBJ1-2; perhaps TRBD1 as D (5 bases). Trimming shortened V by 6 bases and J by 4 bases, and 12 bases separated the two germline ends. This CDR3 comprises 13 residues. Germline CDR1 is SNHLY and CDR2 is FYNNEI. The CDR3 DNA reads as TGTGCCAGCAGGGATGGGGCATTCTATGGCTACACCTTC. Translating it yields CASRDGAFYGYTF.